This T cell receptor beta chain was recorded in a study of blood T cell repertoires in COVID-19. Study-wide context: Samples came from the United States, Italy and Spain, spanning acute and convalescent COVID-19. In each case, the material was cDNA or gDNA derived from T cells, B-cell-depleted T cells, or PBMCs.

Per the study methods: Reference gene primers were amplified, and this amplification served to estimate nucleated cell counts. TCRdb keeps only in-frame clones here, not all; method: immunoSEQ multiplex PCR. V and J calls and clone size follow that table, whereas D and trimming were derived from the DNA. There are approximately 86,000 clones in the sample; around 85% occur only once, and about 3.4% lies in the top ten. Trimming pared 1 base from V and 5 bases from J, leaving 14 bases between. The CDR3 spans 15 residues. Sequenced material: peripheral blood. The receptor was isolated from a man aged 50 to 60 with acute or convalescent COVID-19. The chain combines TRBV5-3 with TRBJ2-3; tentative D call: TRBD1 (6 bases). Being an ORF, TRBV5-3 has a function that is uncertain. CDR3 nucleotide sequence: TGTGCCAGAAGCTTGACCACTCCACAGGGAGATACGCAGTATTTT. Its translation: CARSLTTPQGDTQYF.